This T cell receptor beta chain was retrieved from a study of T cells in localized non-small cell lung cancer. Sequenced by immunoSEQ multiplex PCR; TCRdb stores in-frame clones only, minus some. The sample holds 75,000 to 80,000 clones, around 82% seen once. In the case of this clone: Its antigen is still unknown.

Study-level results: Adjacent lung tissue had a median roughly 52 of the top 100 clones found in the tumor. Uninvolved adjacent lung had higher T cell clonality than tumor and all other tissues.

This CDR3 contains 15 residues. Germline CDR1 and CDR2: MDHEN and SYDVKM. Losses at the gene ends were 5 bases for V and 6 bases for J; bases not matched to a gene: 5. Sequenced here: peripheral blood, sampled before any cancer treatment. This receptor was identified in a female donor of 60 years or more with stage I lung adenocarcinoma. V and J are TRBV28 and TRBJ2-1; TRBD2 matches 12 bases. The CDR3 here is CASSLGLAGLNEQFF. CDR3 in DNA: TGTGCCAGCAGTCTCGGACTAGCGGGGCTCAATGAGCAGTTCTTC. The full variable domain, with the rest looked up from reference TRBV28 and TRBJ2-1, is DVKVTQSSRYLVKRTGEKVFLECVQDMDHENMFWYRQDPGLGLRLIYFSYDVKMKEKGDIPEGYSVSREKKERFSLILESASTNQTSMYLCASSLGLAGLNEQFFGPGTRLTVL.